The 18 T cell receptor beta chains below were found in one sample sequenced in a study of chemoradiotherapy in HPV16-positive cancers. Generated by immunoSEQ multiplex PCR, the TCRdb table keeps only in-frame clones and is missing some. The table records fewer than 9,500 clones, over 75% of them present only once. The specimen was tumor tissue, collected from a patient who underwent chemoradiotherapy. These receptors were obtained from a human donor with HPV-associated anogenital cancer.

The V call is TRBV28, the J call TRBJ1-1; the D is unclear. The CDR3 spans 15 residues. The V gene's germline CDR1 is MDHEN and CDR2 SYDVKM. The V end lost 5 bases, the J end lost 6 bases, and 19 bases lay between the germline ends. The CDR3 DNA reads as TGTGCCAGCAGTGGAGCGGACGGAGAGAGCGCTGAAGCTTTCTTT. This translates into CASSGADGESAEAFF. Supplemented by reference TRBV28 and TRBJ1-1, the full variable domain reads DVKVTQSSRYLVKRTGEKVFLECVQDMDHENMFWYRQDPGLGLRLIYFSYDVKMKEKGDIPEGYSVSREKKERFSLILESASTNQTSMYLCASSGADGESAEAFFGQGTRLTVV.

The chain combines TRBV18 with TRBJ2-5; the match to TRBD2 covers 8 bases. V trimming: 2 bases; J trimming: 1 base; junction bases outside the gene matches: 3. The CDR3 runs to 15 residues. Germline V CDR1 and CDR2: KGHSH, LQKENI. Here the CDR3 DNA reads TGTGCCAGCTCACCAAGAACTAGCGGCCAAGAGACCCAGTACTTC. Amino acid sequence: CASSPRTSGQETQYF.

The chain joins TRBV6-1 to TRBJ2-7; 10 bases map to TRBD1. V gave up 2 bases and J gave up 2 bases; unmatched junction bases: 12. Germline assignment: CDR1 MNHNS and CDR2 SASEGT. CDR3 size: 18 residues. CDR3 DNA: TGTGCCAGCAGTGAAACACGTACCGGGACAGGGGTAGCCTACGAGCAGTACTTC. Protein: CASSETRTGTGVAYEQYF.

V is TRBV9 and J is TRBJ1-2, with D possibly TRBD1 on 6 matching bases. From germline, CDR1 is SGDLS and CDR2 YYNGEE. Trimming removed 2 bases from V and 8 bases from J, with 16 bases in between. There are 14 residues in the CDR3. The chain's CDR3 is CASSVLDRSGGYTF. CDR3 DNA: TGTGCCAGCAGCGTGCTAGACAGGTCGGGAGGCTACACCTTC.

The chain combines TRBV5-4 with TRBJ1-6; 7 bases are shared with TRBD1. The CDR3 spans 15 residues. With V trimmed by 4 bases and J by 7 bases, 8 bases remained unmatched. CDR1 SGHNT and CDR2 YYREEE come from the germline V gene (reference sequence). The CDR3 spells CASSLPGTDNSPLHF. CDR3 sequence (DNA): TGTGCCAGCAGCCTACCCGGGACAGACAATTCACCCCTCCACTTT.

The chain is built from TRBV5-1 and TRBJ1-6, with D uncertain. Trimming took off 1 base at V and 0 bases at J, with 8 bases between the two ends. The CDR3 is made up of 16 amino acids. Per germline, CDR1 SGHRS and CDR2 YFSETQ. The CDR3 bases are TGCGCCAGCAGCTTGACAGTGAGCTCCTATAATTCACCCCTCCACTTT. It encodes CASSLTVSSYNSPLHF.

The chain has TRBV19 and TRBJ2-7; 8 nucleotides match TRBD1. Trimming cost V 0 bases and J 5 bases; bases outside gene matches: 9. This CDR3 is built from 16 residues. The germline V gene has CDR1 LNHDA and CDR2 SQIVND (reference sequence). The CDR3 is CASSIDRRTGPHEQYF. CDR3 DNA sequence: TGTGCCAGTAGTATAGATCGGAGGACAGGGCCCCACGAGCAGTACTTC.

CDR3 sequence: CATTRGRETQYF. In DNA form, the CDR3 reads TGTGCCACCACCAGGGGGAGAGAGACCCAGTACTTC. The chain employs TRBV7-9 and TRBJ2-5, with 7 positions matching TRBD1. The V segment lost 10 bases and the J segment 4 bases; nucleotides outside the gene matches: 6. This CDR3 region has 12 residues. In germline, CDR1 is SEHNR, CDR2 FQNEAQ (reference sequence).

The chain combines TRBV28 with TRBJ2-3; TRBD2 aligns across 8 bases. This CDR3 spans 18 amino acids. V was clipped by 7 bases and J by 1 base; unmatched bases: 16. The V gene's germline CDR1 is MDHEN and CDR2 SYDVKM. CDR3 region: CASITGGVSGPRTDTQYF. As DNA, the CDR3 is TGTGCCAGCATTACGGGGGGGGTCTCCGGCCCGCGCACAGATACGCAGTATTTT.

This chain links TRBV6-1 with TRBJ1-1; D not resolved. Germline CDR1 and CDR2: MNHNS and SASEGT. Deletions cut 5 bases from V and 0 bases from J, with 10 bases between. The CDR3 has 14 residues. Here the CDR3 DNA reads TGTGCCAGCAGTACCAGGACCTTGAACACTGAAGCTTTCTTT. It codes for CASSTRTLNTEAFF.

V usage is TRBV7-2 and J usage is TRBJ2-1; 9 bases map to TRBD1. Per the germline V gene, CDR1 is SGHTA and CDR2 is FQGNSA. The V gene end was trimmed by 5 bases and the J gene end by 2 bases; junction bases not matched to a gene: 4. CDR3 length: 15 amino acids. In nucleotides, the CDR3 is TGTGCCAGCAGCGAGAACAGGGGGCCCTACAATGAGCAGTTCTTC. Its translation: CASSENRGPYNEQFF.

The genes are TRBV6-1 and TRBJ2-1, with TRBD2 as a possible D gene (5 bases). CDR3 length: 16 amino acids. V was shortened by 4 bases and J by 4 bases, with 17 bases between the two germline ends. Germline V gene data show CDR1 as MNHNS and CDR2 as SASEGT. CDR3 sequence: CASSVSSGTAYNEQFF. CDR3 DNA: TGTGCCAGCAGTGTCTCGAGCGGTACGGCGTACAATGAGCAGTTCTTC.

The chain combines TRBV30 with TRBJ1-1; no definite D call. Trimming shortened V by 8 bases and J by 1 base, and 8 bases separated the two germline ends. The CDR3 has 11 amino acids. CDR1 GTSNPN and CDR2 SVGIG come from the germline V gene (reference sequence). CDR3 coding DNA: TGTGCCGGAGAGAGGAACACTGAAGCTTTCTTT. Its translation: CAGERNTEAFF.

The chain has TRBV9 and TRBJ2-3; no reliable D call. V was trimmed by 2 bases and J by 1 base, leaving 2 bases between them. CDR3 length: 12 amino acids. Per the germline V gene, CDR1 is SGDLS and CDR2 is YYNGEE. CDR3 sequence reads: CASSVRTDTQYF. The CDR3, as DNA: TGTGCCAGCAGCGTTCGCACAGATACGCAGTATTTT.

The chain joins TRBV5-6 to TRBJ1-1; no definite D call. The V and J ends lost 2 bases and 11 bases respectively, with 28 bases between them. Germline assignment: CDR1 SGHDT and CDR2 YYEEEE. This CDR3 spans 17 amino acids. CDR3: CASSFSPTNEGYAGAFF. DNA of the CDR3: TGTGCCAGCAGCTTCTCACCCACGAACGAAGGTTACGCTGGGGCTTTCTTT.

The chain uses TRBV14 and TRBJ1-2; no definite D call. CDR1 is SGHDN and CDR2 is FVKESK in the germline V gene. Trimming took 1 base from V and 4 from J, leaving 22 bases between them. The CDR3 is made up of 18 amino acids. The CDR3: CASSQVSLSQQSVYGYTF. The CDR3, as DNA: TGTGCCAGCAGCCAAGTCTCGTTGTCCCAACAGTCCGTCTATGGCTACACCTTC.

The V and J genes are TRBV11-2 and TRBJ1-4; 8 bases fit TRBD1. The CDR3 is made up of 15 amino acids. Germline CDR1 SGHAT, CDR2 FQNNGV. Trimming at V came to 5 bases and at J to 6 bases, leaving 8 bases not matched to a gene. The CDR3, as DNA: TGTGCCAGCAGCCGTACAGGGGGGGTATATGAAAAACTGTTTTTT. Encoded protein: CASSRTGGVYEKLFF.

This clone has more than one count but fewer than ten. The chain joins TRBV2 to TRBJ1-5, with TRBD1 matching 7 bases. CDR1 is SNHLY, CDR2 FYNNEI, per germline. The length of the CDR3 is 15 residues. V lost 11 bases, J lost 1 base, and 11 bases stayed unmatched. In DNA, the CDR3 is TGTGCCCGAGGGGGTACAGGGGAAAGCAATCAGCCCCAGCATTTT. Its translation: CARGGTGESNQPQHF. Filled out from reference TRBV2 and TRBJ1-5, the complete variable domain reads EPEVTQTPSHQVTQMGQEVILRCVPISNHLYFYWYRQILGQKVEFLVSFYNNEISEKSEIFDDQFSVERPDGSNFTLKIRSTKLEDSAMYFCARGGTGESNQPQHFGDGTRLSIL.